Presented here are 19 T cell receptor beta chains from one specimen sequenced in a study of blood T cells in healthy people across ages. The authors ran a second PCR of 7 to 11 cycles using a sample-barcoded 5' primer and a J-beta primer mix. TCRdb itself ran the 5' RACE reads through MiXCR, one entry per CDR3 protein. The sample holds 1.5 million to 2 million distinct CDR3 sequences, approximately 50% seen once. The sequencing sample was made of blood. The receptors here all came from a woman in her forties in good health.

The chain is built from TRBV6-1 and TRBJ1-5; the D is unclear. The CDR3 has 13 amino acids. V was clipped by 7 bases and J by 0 bases, with 7 bases between them. Germline CDR1 MNHNS, CDR2 SASEGT. CDR3 DNA: TGTGCCAGCACCCTGGCTAGCAATCAGCCCCAGCATTTT. Protein product: CASTLASNQPQHF.

Details on this clonotype: Relative to the germline gene, one junction end is altered; a read error may explain this. The V gene is TRBV7-2, the J gene TRBJ1-2, with 7 bases identical to TRBD1. The CDR3 has 13 residues. The V gene's germline CDR1 is SGHTA and CDR2 FQGNSA. The DNA for the CDR3 is TGTGCCAACAGCCCTGCCCAGACAGGGTCACTCACCTTC. It encodes CANSPAQTGSLTF. The whole variable domain, remainder taken from reference TRBV7-2 and TRBJ1-2, is GAGVSQSPSNKVTEKGKDVELRCDPISGHTALYWYRQSLGQGLEFLIYFQGNSAPDKSGLPSDRFSAERTGGSVSTLTIQRTQQEDSAVYLCANSPAQTGSLTFGSGTRLTVV.

The V call is TRBV24-1, the J call TRBJ2-5; 7 nucleotides align to TRBD1. CDR1 and CDR2 from the germline V gene are KGHDR and SFDVKD. V was clipped by 5 bases and J by 2 bases; unmatched bases: 4. The CDR3 loop spans 14 amino acids. CDR3 region: CATSAPGQQETQYF. The CDR3 DNA reads as TGTGCCACCAGTGCCCCGGGACAGCAAGAGACCCAGTACTTC.

This clonotype has only one observation. The rearrangement links TRBV5-1 to TRBJ1-1, with 7 bases lining up with TRBD1. The CDR3 runs 13 residues. V was clipped by 4 bases and J by 6 bases; unmatched bases: 6. The germline V gene has CDR1 SGHRS and CDR2 YFSETQ. The CDR3 sequence: CASSVGGGAEAFF. The CDR3, as DNA: TGCGCCAGCAGCGTGGGAGGGGGCGCTGAAGCTTTCTTT.

This clonotype has just a few counts. In nucleotides, the CDR3 is TGTGCCAGCTCTTCCGGGGGAAGGGACGAGACCCAGTACTTC. This translates into CASSSGGRDETQYF. The gene calls are TRBV9 and TRBJ2-7; possible D gene TRBD2, 6 bases. Judging by the DNA end, TRBJ2-5 fits better; the J call may be wrong. Germline CDR1 SGDLS, CDR2 YYNGEE. The CDR3 extends over 14 amino acids.

CDR3 loop: CASRPAGDASTDTQYF. CDR3 nucleotides: TGTGCCAGCAGGCCAGCGGGAGACGCTAGCACAGATACGCAGTATTTT. The J gene is TRBJ2-3, the V gene TRBV7-3, with TRBD2 matching 8 bases. Germline V CDR1 and CDR2: SGHTA, FQGTGA. CDR3 length: 16 amino acids. V was clipped by 6 bases and J by 0 bases; unmatched bases: 8. Full variable domain (outside the CDR3, taken from reference TRBV7-3 and TRBJ2-3): GAGVSQTPSNKVTEKGKYVELRCDPISGHTALYWYRQSLGQGPEFLIYFQGTGAADDSGLPNDRFFAVRPEGSVSTLKIQRTERGDSAVYLCASRPAGDASTDTQYFGPGTRLTVL.

The chain carries TRBV18 and TRBJ1-4; unclear D gene. V was trimmed by 6 bases and J by 3 bases, leaving 11 bases between them. Looked up from germline, CDR1 is KGHSH and CDR2 is LQKENI. The CDR3 sequence is 14 residues long. CDR3 in DNA: TGTGCCAGCTCCCCCGATCTGTCTAATGAAAAACTGTTTTTT. It encodes CASSPDLSNEKLFF.

The chain links TRBV29-1 to TRBJ1-2; D ambiguous. Germline CDR1 is SQVTM and CDR2 is ANQGSEA. The CDR3 contains 14 residues. Between the trimmed V and J ends, which lost 6 bases and 4 bases, there was a span of 18 bases. In nucleotides, the CDR3 is TGCAGCGTGATCCCAGGAACTCGGGGCTATGGCTACACCTTC. This encodes CSVIPGTRGYGYTF.

This clonotype was seen a handful of times. The chain has TRBV20-1 and TRBJ2-1; 10 bases agree with TRBD2. Per the germline V gene, CDR1 is DFQATT and CDR2 is SNEGSKA (reference sequence). The junction had 9 bases not matched to a gene; V was cut back by 2 bases and J by 8 bases. The CDR3 spans 15 residues. CDR3 residues: CSARQLAGTYDEQFF. The CDR3 nucleotides read TGCAGTGCTAGACAACTAGCGGGGACTTACGATGAGCAGTTCTTC.

This clonotype occurred a few times. This rearrangement joins TRBV15 to TRBJ1-2; D is ambiguous. V shed 0 bases and J shed 4 bases, with 3 bases lying between them. This CDR3 is built from 12 residues. Germline V gene lookup returns CDR1 LNHNV and CDR2 YYDKDF (reference sequence). The CDR3 sequence: CATSRERYGYTF. Here the CDR3 DNA reads TGTGCCACCAGCAGAGAACGCTATGGCTACACCTTC. The full variable domain, in which reference TRBV15 and TRBJ1-2 provide the parts outside the CDR3, is DAMVIQNPRYQVTQFGKPVTLSCSQTLNHNVMYWYQQKSSQAPKLLFHYYDKDFNNEADTPDNFQSRRPNTSFCFLDIRSPGLGDTAMYLCATSRERYGYTFGSGTRLTVV.

The chain joins TRBV29-1 to TRBJ2-3; 7 positions agree with TRBD2. From germline, CDR1 is SQVTM and CDR2 ANQGSEA. V was clipped by 8 bases and J by 4 bases; unmatched bases: 15. The CDR3 spans 15 residues. As DNA, the CDR3 is TGCAGCCCCCGGGGGTTTAGCGGGTCCCCAGATACGCAGTATTTT. Its protein product is CSPRGFSGSPDTQYF.

The chain uses TRBV7-3 and TRBJ2-1; 11 nucleotides agree with TRBD2. The DNA end is a closer match to TRBJ2-7, so the J assignment may be wrong. From germline, CDR1 is SGHTA and CDR2 FQGTGA. This CDR3 region has 17 residues. The CDR3 loop reads CASSLTGTSGSYNEQYF. DNA for the CDR3: TGTGCCAGCAGCTTAACGGGGACTAGCGGCTCCTACAATGAGCAGTACTTC.

The gene calls are TRBV12-3 or TRBV12-4 and TRBJ1-4; 7 positions match TRBD1. V lost 6 bases to trimming and J lost 8 bases; unmatched junction nucleotides: 9. This CDR3 region has 14 residues. CDR3 in DNA: TGTGCCAGCAGCACTACAGGGGTGGACGAAAAACTGTTTTTT. This codes for CASSTTGVDEKLFF.

The rearrangement joins TRBV6-5 to TRBJ2-1; 12 bases fit TRBD2. The CDR3 spans 16 residues. Looked up from germline, CDR1 is MNHEY and CDR2 is SVGAGI. V dropped 5 bases and J dropped 7; count of bases not matched to a gene: 9. The CDR3 region is CASSRGLAGGGNEQFF. The CDR3 DNA reads TGTGCCAGCAGTCGGGGACTAGCGGGCGGCGGTAATGAGCAGTTCTTC.

The chain links TRBV6-1 to TRBJ1-5, with D tentatively TRBD1 (6 bases). The CDR3 sequence is 16 residues long. CDR1 is MNHNS and CDR2 is SASEGT in the germline V gene. Between the trimmed V and J ends, which lost 4 bases and 1 base, there was a span of 14 bases. The CDR3, as DNA: TGTGCCAGCAGTGCCCTACAGGGAAGGAGCAATCAGCCCCAGCATTTT. This sequence encodes CASSALQGRSNQPQHF.

With regard to this clonotype: One end of the junction fails to match germline, which may point to a read error. This chain joins TRBV7-7 and TRBJ2-1, with TRBD1 matching 9 bases. The CDR3 length is 17 residues. The germline CDR1 and CDR2 sequences are SSHAT and FNYEAQ (reference sequence). The CDR3 loop is CASSNSQGASSYNEQFF. CDR3 in DNA: TGTGCTAGCAGTAATTCACAGGGGGCAAGCTCCTACAATGAGCAGTTCTTC.

V and J are TRBV12-3 or TRBV12-4 and TRBJ1-5; D not resolved. CDR3 size: 18 residues. Trimming stripped 1 base from V and 3 bases from J, with 19 bases between. The CDR3 DNA reads as TGTGCCAGCAGTTTAGTGCTGGGAGGGCAAACCTTCAATCAGCCCCAGCATTTT. Its translation: CASSLVLGGQTFNQPQHF.

The CDR3 coding sequence is TGTGCCAGCAGCCAGGACAAACTTACCTACAATGAGCAGTACTTC. It specifies CASSQDKLTYNEQYF. This chain uses TRBV3-1 with TRBJ2-1; tentative D call: TRBD1 (5 bases). The end of the DNA is better explained by TRBJ2-7, so the J call may be wrong. The CDR3 is 15 amino acids. Germline CDR1 and CDR2: LGHDT and YNNKEL (reference sequence).

Only a few counts were recorded for this clonotype. V and J are TRBV18 and TRBJ2-5; D gene uncertain. The germline CDR1 and CDR2 sequences are KGHSH and LQKENI. This CDR3 contains 14 residues. The V gene lost 5 bases and the J gene lost 1 base, with 11 bases spanning the gap. CDR3 DNA: TGTGCCAGCTCAGGATCGCGAACCCAAGAGACCCAGTACTTC. Translating it yields CASSGSRTQETQYF.